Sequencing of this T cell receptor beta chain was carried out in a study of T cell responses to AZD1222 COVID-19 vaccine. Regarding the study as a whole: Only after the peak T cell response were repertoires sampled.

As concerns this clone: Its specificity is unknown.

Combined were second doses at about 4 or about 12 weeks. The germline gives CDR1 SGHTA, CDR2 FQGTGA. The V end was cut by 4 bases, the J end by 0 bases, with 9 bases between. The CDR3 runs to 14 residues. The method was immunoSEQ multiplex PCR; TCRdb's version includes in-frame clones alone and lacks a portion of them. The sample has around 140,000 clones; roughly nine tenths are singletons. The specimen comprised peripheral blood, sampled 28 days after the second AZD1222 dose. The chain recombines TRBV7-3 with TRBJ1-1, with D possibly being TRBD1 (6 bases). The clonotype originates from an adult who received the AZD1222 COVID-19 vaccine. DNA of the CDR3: TGTGCCAGCAGCTGGGGGGGCCTGAACACTGAAGCTTTCTTT. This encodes CASSWGGLNTEAFF.